Listed below are T cell receptor beta chains from one sample, sequenced in a study of shared clonotypes between healthy human individuals. This table comes from immunoSEQ multiplex PCR, and its TCRdb copy is limited to in-frame clones, with some not included. The data show about 820,000 clones, about 92% seen once. The sample comprised naive CD8+ T cells sorted from blood. The receptors shown here come from a man younger than 45 in good health. The conserved cysteine and the conserved F or W are not part of the CDR3 here. Not all rows give a size; the values are once, few, many and, for expanded clones, a class.

clone size	V gene	J gene	CDR3 protein
.	TRBV7-2	TRBJ2-1	ASSPHVGSYNEQF
.	TRBV6-6	TRBJ1-1	ASSYQQQNTEAF
.	TRBV7-9	TRBJ2-1	ASSWGQGARDEQF
.	TRBV7-9	TRBJ1-5	ASSPLLGVNQPQH
.	TRBV27	TRBJ2-7	ASSLGLAVYEQY
.	TRBV25-1	TRBJ2-2	ASSEYPGTSGSGELF
.	TRBV15	TRBJ2-2	ATSRVKTSGGNTGELF
.	TRBV10-2	TRBJ1-5	ASSEWRLNQPQH
.	TRBV7-2	TRBJ1-5	ASSFSNQPQH
.	TRBV10-2	TRBJ2-3	ASSGTSLTDTQY
once	TRBV6-5	TRBJ2-2	ASSYSGTGHTGELF
.	TRBV7-9	TRBJ2-1	ASSLLRENGDEQF
.	TRBV10-2	TRBJ1-5	ASSEWFGNQPQH
.	TRBV27	TRBJ2-1	ASSSGLGNEQF
.	TRBV7-2	TRBJ1-2	ASSSYRGLDGYT
.	TRBV6-5	TRBJ2-7	ASSYSATDEQY
.	TRBV11-2	TRBJ2-5	ASSLRLAGEKETQY
.	TRBV29-1	TRBJ2-7	SVEAGTGLYYEQY
.	TRBV5-5	TRBJ2-5	ASSFTGGRETQY
few	TRBV27	TRBJ2-7	ASSLTSGRLGEQY
.	TRBV29-1	TRBJ2-7	SVEELAGEYEQY
.	TRBV2	TRBJ1-4	ASIFDTTTNEKLF
once	TRBV9	TRBJ1-1	ASSGTGTGAF
.	TRBV9	TRBJ2-3	ASSGVAGPSTDTQY
.	TRBV7-6	TRBJ1-2	ASSLDKTGGIYGYT
few	TRBV6-5	TRBJ2-7	ASSYSNEPTGEQY
.	TRBV4-3	TRBJ2-1	ASSQSGTSSRLVNEQF
.	TRBV19	TRBJ1-1	ASSEGAGGATEAF
.	TRBV2	TRBJ2-1	ASKDDPVHEQF
once	TRBV28	TRBJ2-1	ASSPEASGPSYNEQF
.	TRBV2	TRBJ2-7	ASHRPGGQGPTYEQY
.	TRBV7-9	TRBJ1-1	ASSLVQGLGTEAF
.	TRBV28	TRBJ1-1	ASSYRTALNTEAF
.	TRBV30	TRBJ2-3	AWSTAGLTDTQY
.	TRBV9	TRBJ2-3	ASSVGADTQY
.	TRBV7-2	TRBJ2-3	ASSLGAGPDTQY
.	TRBV28	TRBJ1-1	ASSLESVNTEAF
.	TRBV27	TRBJ2-1	ASSLGLAGVNEQF
.	TRBV28	TRBJ1-1	ASSYFTGLTEAF
few	TRBV7-9	TRBJ1-1	ASRFTGGVF
.	TRBV9	TRBJ2-3	ASSVASVDTQY
.	TRBV28	TRBJ2-3	ASSLGQIAGDTQY
.	TRBV15	TRBJ2-2	ATRTFAGTANTGELF
.	TRBV27	TRBJ1-2	ASSPRTGVYHGYT
.	TRBV5-5	TRBJ2-5	ASSSWMLQETQY
.	TRBV2	TRBJ2-7	ASSSGTENPYEQY
.	TRBV9	TRBJ2-3	ASSPRDGRSDTQY
.	TRBV4-3	TRBJ1-2	ASSQEEWDRDGYT
.	TRBV7-6	TRBJ2-1	ASSLVSGLAGARRDNEQF
.	TRBV4-1	TRBJ1-3	ASSQGGGNTIY
few	TRBV7-9	TRBJ2-3	AWAGQRTDTQY
.	TRBV5-6	TRBJ2-7	ASGPGPYEQY
.	TRBV29-1	TRBJ2-3	SVDGTSGSFGTDTQY
.	TRBV27	TRBJ2-7	ASRRGLAGAPGY
.	TRBV11-2	TRBJ2-1	ASRGPDEQF
.	TRBV5-8	TRBJ2-7	ASYRRDRPDSYEQY
.	TRBV7-9	TRBJ2-7	ASSNRNGGSYEQY
.	TRBV27	TRBJ2-7	ASSLGRKGYEQY